What follows describes a single TCR beta chain. V lost 7 bases to trimming and J lost 5 bases, with 11 bases between them. The CDR3 loop spans 12 amino acids. As for treatment: around 19 received Ad26.COV2.S at low or high dose, single or two shots; a few received placebo; per-sample allocation not given. All samples were drawn on day 63, counting from the first vaccine or placebo injection. Within Boston, the person who donated was an adult of 18-55 years. What was given as vaccine was an Ad26 vector encoding Wuhan-strain SARS-CoV-2 spike. The data are from a study of Ad26.COV2.S vaccination and SARS-CoV-2 variants. Sequenced by immunoSEQ multiplex PCR; TCRdb stores in-frame clones only, minus some. The table includes fewer than 400,000 clones, more than 85% detected once.

This rearrangement joins TRBV23-1 to TRBJ2-5, with no clear D. TRBV23-1 is reported as an ORF; its role is uncertain. This receptor was obtained from a person between 18 and 65 years old who received the Ad26.COV2.S COVID-19 vaccine or a placebo. This specimen was peripheral blood, taken in a trial of Ad26.COV2.S vaccine versus placebo. The CDR3 nucleotides are TGCGCCAGCAAGCAGCAGCCGGAGACCCAGTACTTC. This sequence encodes CASKQQPETQYF.